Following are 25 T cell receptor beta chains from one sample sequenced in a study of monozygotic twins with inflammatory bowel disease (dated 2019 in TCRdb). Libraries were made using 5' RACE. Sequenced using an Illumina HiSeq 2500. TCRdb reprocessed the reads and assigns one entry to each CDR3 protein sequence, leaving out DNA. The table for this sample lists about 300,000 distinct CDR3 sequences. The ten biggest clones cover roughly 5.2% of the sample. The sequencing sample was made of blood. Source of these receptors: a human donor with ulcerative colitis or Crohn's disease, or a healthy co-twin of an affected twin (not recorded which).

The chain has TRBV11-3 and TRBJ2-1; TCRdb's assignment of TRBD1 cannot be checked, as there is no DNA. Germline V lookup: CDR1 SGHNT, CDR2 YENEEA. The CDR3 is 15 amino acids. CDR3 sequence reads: CASSYWQGAPGEQFF.

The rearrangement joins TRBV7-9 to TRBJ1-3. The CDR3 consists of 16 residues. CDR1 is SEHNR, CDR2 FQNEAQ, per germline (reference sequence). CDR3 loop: CASSLMKAASGNTIYF.

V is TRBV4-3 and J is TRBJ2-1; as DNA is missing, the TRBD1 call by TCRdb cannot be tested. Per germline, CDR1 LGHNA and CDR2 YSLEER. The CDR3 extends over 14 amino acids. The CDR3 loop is CASSPDRKYNEQFF.

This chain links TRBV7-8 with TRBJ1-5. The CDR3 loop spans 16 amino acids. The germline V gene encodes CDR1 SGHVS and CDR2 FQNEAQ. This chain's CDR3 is CASSLEGSNSNQPQHF.

This CDR3 is CASSKSRLVVTYEQYF. The rearrangement links TRBV21-1 to TRBJ2-7; the D call from TCRdb, TRBD2, cannot be confirmed without DNA. TRBV21-1 is a documented pseudogene. The CDR3 runs to 16 residues.

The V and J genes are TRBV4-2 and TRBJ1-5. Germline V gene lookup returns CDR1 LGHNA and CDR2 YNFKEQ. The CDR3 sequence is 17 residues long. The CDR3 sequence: CASSQEHGTPQNQPQHF.

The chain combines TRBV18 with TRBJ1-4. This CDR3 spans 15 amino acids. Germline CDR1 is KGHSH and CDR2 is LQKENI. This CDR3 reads CASSPKAAVNEKLFF.

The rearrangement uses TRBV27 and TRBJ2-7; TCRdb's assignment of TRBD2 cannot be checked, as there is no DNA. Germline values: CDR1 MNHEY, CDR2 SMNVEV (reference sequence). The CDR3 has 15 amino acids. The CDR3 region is CASSWTSAGLEEQYF.

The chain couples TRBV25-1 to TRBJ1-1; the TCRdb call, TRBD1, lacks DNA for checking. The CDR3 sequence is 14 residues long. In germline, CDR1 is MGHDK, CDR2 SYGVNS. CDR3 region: CASSDPGMRAEAFF.

The CDR3 reads CSVGGPNNQPQHF. J is TRBJ1-5 and V is TRBV29-1; without DNA, the TCRdb call of TRBD1 cannot be checked. Germline V gene lookup returns CDR1 SQVTM and CDR2 ANQGSEA. The CDR3 has 13 amino acids.

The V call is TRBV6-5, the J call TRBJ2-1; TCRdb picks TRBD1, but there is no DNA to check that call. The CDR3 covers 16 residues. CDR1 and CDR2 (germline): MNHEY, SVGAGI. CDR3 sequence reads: CASSSTTGRSYNEQFF.

The CDR3 protein is CASSKEGKDGTSGRGGTDTQYF. The chain uses TRBV21-1 and TRBJ2-3; without DNA, the TCRdb call of TRBD2 cannot be checked. TRBV21-1 is deemed a pseudogene. CDR3 length equals 22 residues.

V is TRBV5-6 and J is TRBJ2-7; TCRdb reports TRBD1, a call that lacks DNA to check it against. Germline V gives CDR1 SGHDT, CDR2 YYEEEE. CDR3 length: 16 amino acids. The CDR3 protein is CASSRESSGLWDEQYF.

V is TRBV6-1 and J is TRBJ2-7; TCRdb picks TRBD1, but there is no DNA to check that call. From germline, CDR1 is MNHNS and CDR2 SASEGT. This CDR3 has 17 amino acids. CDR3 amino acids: CASSLTGDVTGIGVQYF.

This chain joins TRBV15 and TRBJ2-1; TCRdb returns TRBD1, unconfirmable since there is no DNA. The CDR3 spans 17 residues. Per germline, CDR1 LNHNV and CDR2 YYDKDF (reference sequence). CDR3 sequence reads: CATSGIRTGGFYNEQFF.

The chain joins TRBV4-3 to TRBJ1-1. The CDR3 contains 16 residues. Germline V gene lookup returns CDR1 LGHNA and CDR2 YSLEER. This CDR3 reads CASSQEIGPPNTEAFF.

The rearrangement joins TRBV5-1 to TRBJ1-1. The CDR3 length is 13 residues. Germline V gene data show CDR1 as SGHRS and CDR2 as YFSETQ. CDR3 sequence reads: CASSLEWDTEAFF.

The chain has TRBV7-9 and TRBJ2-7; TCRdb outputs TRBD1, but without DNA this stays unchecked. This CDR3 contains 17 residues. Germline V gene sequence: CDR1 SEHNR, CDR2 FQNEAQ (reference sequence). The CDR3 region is CASSLGFGDSSPHEQYF.

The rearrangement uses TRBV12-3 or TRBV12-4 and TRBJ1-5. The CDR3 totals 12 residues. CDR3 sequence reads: CASSFSSQPQHF.

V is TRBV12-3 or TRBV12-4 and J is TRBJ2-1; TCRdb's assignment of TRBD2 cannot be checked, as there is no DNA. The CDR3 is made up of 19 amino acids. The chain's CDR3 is CASSLNRYYWTSKEHEQFF.

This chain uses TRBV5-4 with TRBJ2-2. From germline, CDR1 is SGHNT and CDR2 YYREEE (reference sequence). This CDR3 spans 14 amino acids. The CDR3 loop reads CASSLICGTGELFF.

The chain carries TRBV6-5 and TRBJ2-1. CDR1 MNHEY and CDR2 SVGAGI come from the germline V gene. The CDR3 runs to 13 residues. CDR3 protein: CASSYSNRNEQFF.

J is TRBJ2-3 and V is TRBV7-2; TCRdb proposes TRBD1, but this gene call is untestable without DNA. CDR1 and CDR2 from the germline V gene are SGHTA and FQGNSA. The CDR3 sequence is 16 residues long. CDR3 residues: CASSAAQGARTDTQYF.

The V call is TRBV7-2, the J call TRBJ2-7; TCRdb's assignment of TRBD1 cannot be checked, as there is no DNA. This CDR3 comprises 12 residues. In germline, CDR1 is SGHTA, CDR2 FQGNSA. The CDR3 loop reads CASSGRDYEQYF.

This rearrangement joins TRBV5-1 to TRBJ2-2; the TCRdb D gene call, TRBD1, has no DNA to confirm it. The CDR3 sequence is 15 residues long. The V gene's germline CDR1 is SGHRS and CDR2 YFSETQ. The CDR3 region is CASSYTRGNTGELFF.